This passage covers 18 T cell receptor beta chains from one sample sequenced in a study of blood T cell repertoires in COVID-19. The data were produced by immunoSEQ multiplex PCR, yet TCRdb's version contains in-frame clones alone and is incomplete. The sample carries around 100,000 clones, more than 60% recorded once. Sequenced material: peripheral blood. These receptors all come from a man in his sixties or seventies with active or convalescent COVID-19.

J is TRBJ2-3 and V is TRBV2, with 7 nucleotides matching TRBD2. Unmatched junction bases numbered 4, after V lost 4 bases and J lost 3 bases. Germline lookup yields CDR1 SNHLY and CDR2 FYNNEI. CDR3 length equals 14 residues. The CDR3 loop reads CASSGGGGTDTQYF. The CDR3 region has the DNA TGTGCCAGCAGTGGGGGCGGGGGAACAGATACGCAGTATTTT.

The V gene is TRBV5-1, the J gene TRBJ2-1; TRBD2 matches at 8 bases. The V and J ends lost 5 bases and 8 bases, in that order; junction bases with no gene match: 9. The CDR3 is 14 residues long. In germline, CDR1 is SGHRS, CDR2 YFSETQ. This CDR3 is CASRQGLAVDEQFF. CDR3 bases: TGCGCCAGCAGACAAGGACTAGCTGTGGATGAGCAGTTCTTC. The variable domain in full, completed from reference TRBV5-1 and TRBJ2-1, reads KAGVTQTPRYLIKTRGQQVTLSCSPISGHRSVSWYQQTPGQGLQFLFEYFSETQRNKGNFPGRFSGRQFSNSRSEMNVSTLELGDSALYLCASRQGLAVDEQFFGPGTRLTVL.

The chain is built from TRBV5-5 and TRBJ1-5, with TRBD1 matching over 10 bases. Germline CDR1 reads SGHKS; CDR2 reads YYEKEE (reference sequence). The CDR3 covers 15 residues. J gave up 6 bases and V 0 bases, and 3 bases lay outside the gene matches. The chain's CDR3 is CASSLAGTGAQPQHF. Written as DNA, the CDR3 is TGTGCCAGCAGCTTGGCCGGGACAGGGGCTCAGCCCCAGCATTTT.

This clone was seen only a few times. CDR3 nucleotide sequence: TGTGCCAGCAGTTTCGGACGACAGGGCACTGAAGCTTTCTTT. This sequence encodes CASSFGRQGTEAFF. The gene calls are TRBV28 and TRBJ1-1; 7 nucleotides match TRBD1. J was trimmed by 4 bases and V by 3 bases; bases with no gene match: 5. In germline, CDR1 is MDHEN, CDR2 SYDVKM. The CDR3 sequence is 14 residues long. The variable domain in full, completed from reference TRBV28 and TRBJ1-1, reads DVKVTQSSRYLVKRTGEKVFLECVQDMDHENMFWYRQDPGLGLRLIYFSYDVKMKEKGDIPEGYSVSREKKERFSLILESASTNQTSMYLCASSFGRQGTEAFFGQGTRLTVV.

The CDR3 DNA sequence: TGTGCCAGCAGTTCACATTCCACTAGCGGGAAAAGTGATGAGCAGTTCTTC. It yields the protein CASSSHSTSGKSDEQFF. The V call is TRBV27, the J call TRBJ2-1, with 10 bases that match TRBD2. Per germline, CDR1 MNHEY and CDR2 SMNVEV (reference sequence). The V and J ends lost 4 bases and 8 bases, in that order; junction bases with no gene match: 14. The CDR3 extends over 17 amino acids.

This clone was counted a few times. The DNA for the CDR3 is TGTGCCTGGGGCCACAGGGGCTCTGGAAACACCATATATTTT. It encodes CAWGHRGSGNTIYF. This chain links TRBV30 with TRBJ1-3, with 7 bases identical to TRBD1. J was trimmed by 0 bases and V by 5 bases; bases with no gene match: 4. Germline assignment: CDR1 GTSNPN and CDR2 SVGIG (reference sequence). This CDR3 spans 14 amino acids.

The chain uses TRBV5-1 and TRBJ1-4, with D maybe TRBD1 (6 bases). Trimming stripped 4 bases from V and 4 bases from J, with 11 bases between. CDR1 and CDR2 from the germline V gene are SGHRS and YFSETQ. The CDR3 consists of 14 residues. Here the CDR3 DNA reads TGCGCCAGCAGCATAGGGGGAAGTAATGAAAAACTGTTTTTT. This sequence encodes CASSIGGSNEKLFF.

J is TRBJ2-7 and V is TRBV6-1; D is undetermined. The germline V gene encodes CDR1 MNHNS and CDR2 SASEGT. CDR3 length: 11 residues. V lost 2 bases to trimming and J lost 6 bases, with 5 bases between them. CDR3 residues: CASSEPGEQYF. In nucleotides, the CDR3 is TGTGCCAGCAGTGAACCCGGCGAGCAGTACTTC.

The table lists this clone with a few counts. The rearrangement uses TRBV4-1 and TRBJ2-7, with TRBD1 matching 10 bases. CDR1 is MGHRA and CDR2 is YSYEKL in the germline V gene. The CDR3 is made up of 14 amino acids. Trimming at V came to 4 bases and at J to 8 bases, leaving 8 bases not matched to a gene. CDR3 DNA: TGCGCCAGCAGCCCGGGACAGGGGACTGTGAAGCAGTACTTC. Amino acids: CASSPGQGTVKQYF.

This chain connects TRBV2 to TRBJ1-2; D remains ambiguous. Germline values: CDR1 SNHLY, CDR2 FYNNEI. The V and J ends lost 7 bases and 2 bases respectively, with 8 bases between them. The CDR3 runs to 12 residues. The CDR3 sequence: CASTEGNYGYTF. Here the CDR3 DNA reads TGTGCCAGCACCGAGGGAAACTATGGCTACACCTTC.

This sequence joins TRBV5-1 and TRBJ1-6, with no clear D. This CDR3 has 14 amino acids. Germline assignment: CDR1 SGHRS and CDR2 YFSETQ. Trimming shortened V by 4 bases and J by 8 bases, and 13 bases separated the two germline ends. The CDR3 loop reads CASSLMRSDSPLHF. Here the CDR3 DNA reads TGCGCCAGCAGCCTAATGAGGTCAGATTCACCCCTCCACTTT. The full variable domain, rest sourced from reference TRBV5-1 and TRBJ1-6, is KAGVTQTPRYLIKTRGQQVTLSCSPISGHRSVSWYQQTPGQGLQFLFEYFSETQRNKGNFPGRFSGRQFSNSRSEMNVSTLELGDSALYLCASSLMRSDSPLHFGNGTRLTVT.

This chain connects TRBV6-5 to TRBJ2-2, with D possibly matching TRBD1 (6 bases). The germline V gene encodes CDR1 MNHEY and CDR2 SVGAGI. V lost 10 bases and J lost 1, with 13 bases in between. The CDR3 consists of 14 residues. The CDR3 DNA sequence: TGTGCCACCCTAAAGACAGGGAACACCGGGGAGCTGTTTTTT. Its translation: CATLKTGNTGELFF.

This clone was seen only once. The gene calls are TRBV6-5 and TRBJ1-1; TRBD1 agrees at 9 bases. In germline, CDR1 is MNHEY, CDR2 SVGAGI. V was clipped by 4 bases and J by 5 bases; unmatched bases: 8. The CDR3 spans 15 residues. The CDR3 sequence is CASSSTGTGITEAFF. CDR3 in DNA: TGTGCCAGCAGTTCCACCGGGACAGGGATTACTGAAGCTTTCTTT.

This clone is medium-sized by share. The V gene is TRBV4-1, the J gene TRBJ1-5; tentative D call: TRBD1 (6 bases). Trimming left V 0 bases short and J 9 bases short, with 24 bases between. CDR3 length: 18 amino acids. Germline V gene sequence: CDR1 MGHRA, CDR2 YSYEKL. The DNA for the CDR3 is TGCGCCAGCAGCCAAGATGAGAACCTAGGGACAAGATCTTGGCCCCAGCATTTT. It translates to CASSQDENLGTRSWPQHF.

The genes are TRBV6-6 and TRBJ1-4; D unclear. This CDR3 has 15 residues. V shed 2 bases and J shed 6 bases, with 13 bases lying between them. Per the germline V gene, CDR1 is MNHNY and CDR2 is SVGAGI (reference sequence). The CDR3: CASSYEGHLYEKLFF. The CDR3 region has the DNA TGTGCCAGCAGTTACGAGGGCCACCTATATGAAAAACTGTTTTTT.

V usage is TRBV18 and J usage is TRBJ2-3; 12 nucleotides align to TRBD2. The V and J ends lost 2 bases and 2 bases, in that order; junction bases with no gene match: 5. In germline, CDR1 is KGHSH, CDR2 LQKENI. The CDR3 spans 17 residues. CDR3: CASSPALAGGPTDTQYF. The CDR3 DNA is TGTGCCAGCTCACCAGCGCTAGCGGGGGGGCCCACAGATACGCAGTATTTT.

The chain employs TRBV2 and TRBJ1-1, with 9 bases aligning to TRBD1. After removal of 7 bases from V and 5 bases from J, the junction contained 5 bases not matched to a gene. The CDR3 runs to 13 residues. Germline-derived CDR1 and CDR2 are SNHLY and FYNNEI. CDR3 loop: CASTRTGETEAFF. The CDR3 DNA reads TGTGCCAGCACTCGGACAGGGGAAACTGAAGCTTTCTTT. The variable domain in full, completed from reference TRBV2 and TRBJ1-1, reads EPEVTQTPSHQVTQMGQEVILRCVPISNHLYFYWYRQILGQKVEFLVSFYNNEISEKSEIFDDQFSVERPDGSNFTLKIRSTKLEDSAMYFCASTRTGETEAFFGQGTRLTVV.

The J gene is TRBJ1-1, the V gene TRBV30, with TRBD1 identical over 10 bases. The CDR3 contains 14 residues. V dropped 4 bases and J dropped 6; count of bases not matched to a gene: 8. Germline CDR1 GTSNPN, CDR2 SVGIG (reference sequence). CDR3 sequence: CAWIPDRGLPEAFF. As DNA, the CDR3 is TGTGCCTGGATCCCAGACAGGGGGCTTCCTGAAGCTTTCTTT.